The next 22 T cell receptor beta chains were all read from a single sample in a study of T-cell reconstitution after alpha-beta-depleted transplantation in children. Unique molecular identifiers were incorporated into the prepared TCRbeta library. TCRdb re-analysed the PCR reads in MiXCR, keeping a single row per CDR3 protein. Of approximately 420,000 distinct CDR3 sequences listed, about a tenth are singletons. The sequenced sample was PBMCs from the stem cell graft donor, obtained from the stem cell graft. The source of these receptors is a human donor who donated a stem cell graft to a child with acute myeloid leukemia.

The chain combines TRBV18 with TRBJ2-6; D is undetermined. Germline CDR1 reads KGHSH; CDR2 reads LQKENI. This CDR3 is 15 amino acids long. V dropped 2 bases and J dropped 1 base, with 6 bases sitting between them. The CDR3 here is CASSPVNSGANVLTF. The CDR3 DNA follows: TGTGCCAGCTCACCAGTGAATTCTGGGGCCAACGTCCTGACTTTC.

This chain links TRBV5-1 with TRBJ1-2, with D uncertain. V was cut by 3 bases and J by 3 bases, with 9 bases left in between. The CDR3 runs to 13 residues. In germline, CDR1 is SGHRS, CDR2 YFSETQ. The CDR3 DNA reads TGCGCCAGCAGCTCGGACGGTCACTATGGCTACACCTTC. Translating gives CASSSDGHYGYTF.

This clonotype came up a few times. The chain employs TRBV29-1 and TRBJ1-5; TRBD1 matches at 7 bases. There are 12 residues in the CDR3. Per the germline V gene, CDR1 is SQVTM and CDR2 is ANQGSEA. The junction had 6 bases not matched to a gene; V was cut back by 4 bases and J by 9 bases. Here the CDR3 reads CSVVKGALPQHF. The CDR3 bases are TGCAGCGTTGTGAAGGGGGCTCTGCCCCAGCATTTT.

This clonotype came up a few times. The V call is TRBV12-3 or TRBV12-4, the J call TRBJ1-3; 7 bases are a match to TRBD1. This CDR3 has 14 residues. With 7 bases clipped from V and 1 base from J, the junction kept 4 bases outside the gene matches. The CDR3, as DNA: TGTGCCAGCAAGATACAGGGGTCTGGAAACACCATATATTTT. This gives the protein CASKIQGSGNTIYF.

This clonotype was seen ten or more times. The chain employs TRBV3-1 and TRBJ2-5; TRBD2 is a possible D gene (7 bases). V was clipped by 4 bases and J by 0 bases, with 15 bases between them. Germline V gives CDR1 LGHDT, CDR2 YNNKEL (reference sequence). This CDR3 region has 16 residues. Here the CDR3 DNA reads TGTGCCAGCAGCCCCCGAGGGGGGGCTAACCAAGAGACCCAGTACTTC. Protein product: CASSPRGGANQETQYF.

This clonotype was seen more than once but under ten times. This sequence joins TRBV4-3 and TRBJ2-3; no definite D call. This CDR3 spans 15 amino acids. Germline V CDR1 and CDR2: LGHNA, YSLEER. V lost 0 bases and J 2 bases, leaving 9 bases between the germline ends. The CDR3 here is CASSQDFRPTDTQYF. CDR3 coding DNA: TGCGCCAGCAGCCAAGATTTCCGGCCCACAGATACGCAGTATTTT.

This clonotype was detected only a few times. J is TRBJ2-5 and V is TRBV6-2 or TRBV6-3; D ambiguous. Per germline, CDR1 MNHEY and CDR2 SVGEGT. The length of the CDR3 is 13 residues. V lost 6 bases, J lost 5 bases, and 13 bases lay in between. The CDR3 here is CASRETRTETQYF. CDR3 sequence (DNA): TGTGCCAGCAGGGAAACCAGAACCGAGACCCAGTACTTC.

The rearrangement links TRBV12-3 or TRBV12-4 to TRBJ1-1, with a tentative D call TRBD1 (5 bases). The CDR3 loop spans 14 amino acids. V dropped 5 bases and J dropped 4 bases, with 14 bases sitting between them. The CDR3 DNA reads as TGTGCCAGCAGTCCGCCCGGGGGTATCACTGAAGCTTTCTTT. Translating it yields CASSPPGGITEAFF.

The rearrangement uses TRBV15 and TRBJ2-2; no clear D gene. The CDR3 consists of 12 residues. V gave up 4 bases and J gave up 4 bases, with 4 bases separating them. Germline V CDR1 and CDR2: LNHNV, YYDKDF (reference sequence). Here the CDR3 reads CATSTFTGELFF. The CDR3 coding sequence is TGTGCCACCAGCACCTTCACCGGGGAGCTGTTTTTT.

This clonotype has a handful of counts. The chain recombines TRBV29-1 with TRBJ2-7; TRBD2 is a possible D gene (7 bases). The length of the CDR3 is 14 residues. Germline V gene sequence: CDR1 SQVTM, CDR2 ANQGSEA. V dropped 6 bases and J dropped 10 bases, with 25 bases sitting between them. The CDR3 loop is CSVGALAEKEVQYF. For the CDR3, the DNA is TGCAGCGTGGGGGCCCTAGCGGAAAAAGAAGTTCAGTACTTC.

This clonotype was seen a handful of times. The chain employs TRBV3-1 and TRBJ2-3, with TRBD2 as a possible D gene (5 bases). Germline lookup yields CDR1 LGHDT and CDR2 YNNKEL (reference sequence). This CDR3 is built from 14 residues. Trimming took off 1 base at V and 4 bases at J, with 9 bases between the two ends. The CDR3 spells CASSQAASSDTQYF. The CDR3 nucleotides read TGTGCCAGCAGCCAAGCGGCTAGCTCAGATACGCAGTATTTT.

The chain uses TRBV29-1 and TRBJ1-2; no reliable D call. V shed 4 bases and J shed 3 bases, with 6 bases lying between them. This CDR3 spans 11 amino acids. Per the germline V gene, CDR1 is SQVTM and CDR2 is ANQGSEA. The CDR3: CSVGADYGYTF. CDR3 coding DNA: TGCAGCGTTGGCGCAGACTATGGCTACACCTTC.

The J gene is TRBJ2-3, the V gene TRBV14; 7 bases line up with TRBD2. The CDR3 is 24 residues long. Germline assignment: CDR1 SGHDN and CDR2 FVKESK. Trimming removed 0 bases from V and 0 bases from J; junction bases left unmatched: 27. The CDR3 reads CASSQDLRQFQVGGSVWSTDTQYF. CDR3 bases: TGTGCCAGCAGCCAAGATCTTCGGCAGTTCCAGGTTGGCGGGAGCGTCTGGAGCACAGATACGCAGTATTTT.

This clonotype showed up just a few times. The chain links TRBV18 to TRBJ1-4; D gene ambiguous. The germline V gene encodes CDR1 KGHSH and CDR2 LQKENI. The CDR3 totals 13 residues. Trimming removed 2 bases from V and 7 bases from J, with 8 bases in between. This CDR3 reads CASSPSAGEKLFF. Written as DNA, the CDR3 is TGTGCCAGCTCACCATCGGCGGGTGAAAAACTGTTTTTT.

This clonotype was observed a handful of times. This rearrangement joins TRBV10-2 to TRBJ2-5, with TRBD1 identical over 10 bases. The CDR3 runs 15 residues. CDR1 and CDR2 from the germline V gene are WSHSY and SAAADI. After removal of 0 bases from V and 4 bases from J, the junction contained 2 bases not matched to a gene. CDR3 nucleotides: TGCGCCAGCAGTGAGTCAGGACAGGGGGGAGAGACCCAGTACTTC. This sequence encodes CASSESGQGGETQYF.

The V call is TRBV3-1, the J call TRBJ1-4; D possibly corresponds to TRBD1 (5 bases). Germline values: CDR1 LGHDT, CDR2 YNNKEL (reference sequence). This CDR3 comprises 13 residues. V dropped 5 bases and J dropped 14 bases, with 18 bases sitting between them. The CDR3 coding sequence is TGTGCCAGCAGCAATACAAAGACAGAAGTTCTGTTTTTT. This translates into CASSNTKTEVLFF. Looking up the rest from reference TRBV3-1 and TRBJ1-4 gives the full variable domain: DTAVSQTPKYLVTQMGNDKSIKCEQNLGHDTMYWYKQDSKKFLKIMFSYNNKELIINETVPNRFSPKSPDKAHLNLHINSLELGDSAVYFCASSNTKTEVLFFGSGTQLSVL.

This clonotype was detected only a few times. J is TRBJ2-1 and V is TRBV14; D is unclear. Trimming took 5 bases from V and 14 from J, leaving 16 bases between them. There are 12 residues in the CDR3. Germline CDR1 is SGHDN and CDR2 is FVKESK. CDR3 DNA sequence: TGTGCCAGCAGCTCTGACGTAAGAAGGGAGTTCTTC. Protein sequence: CASSSDVRREFF.

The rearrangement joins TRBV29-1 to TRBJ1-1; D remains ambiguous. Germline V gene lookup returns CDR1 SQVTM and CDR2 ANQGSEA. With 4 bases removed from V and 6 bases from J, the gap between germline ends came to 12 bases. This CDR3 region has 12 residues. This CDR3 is CSVVGSVAEAFF. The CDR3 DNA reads TGCAGCGTTGTGGGCTCAGTGGCTGAAGCTTTCTTT.

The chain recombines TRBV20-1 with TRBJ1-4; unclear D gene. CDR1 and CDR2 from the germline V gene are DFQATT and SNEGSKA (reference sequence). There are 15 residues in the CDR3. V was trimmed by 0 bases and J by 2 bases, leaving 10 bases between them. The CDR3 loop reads CSARDLRRTNEKLFF. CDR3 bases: TGCAGTGCTAGAGATCTCCGACGGACTAATGAAAAACTGTTTTTT.

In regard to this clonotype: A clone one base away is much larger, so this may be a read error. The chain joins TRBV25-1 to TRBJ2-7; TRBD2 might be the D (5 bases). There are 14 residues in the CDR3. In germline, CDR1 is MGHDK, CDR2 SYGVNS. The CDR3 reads CAGSTIVGSHEQYF. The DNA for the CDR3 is TGTGCCGGCAGCACGATAGTAGGGAGCCACGAGCAGTACTTC.

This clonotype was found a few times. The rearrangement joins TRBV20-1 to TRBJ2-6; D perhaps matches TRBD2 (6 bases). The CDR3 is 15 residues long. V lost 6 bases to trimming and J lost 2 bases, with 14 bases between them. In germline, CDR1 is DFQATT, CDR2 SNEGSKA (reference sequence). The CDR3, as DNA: TGCAGTGCAAGTCGGGAGATGACTGGGGCCAACGTCCTGACTTTC. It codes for CSASREMTGANVLTF.

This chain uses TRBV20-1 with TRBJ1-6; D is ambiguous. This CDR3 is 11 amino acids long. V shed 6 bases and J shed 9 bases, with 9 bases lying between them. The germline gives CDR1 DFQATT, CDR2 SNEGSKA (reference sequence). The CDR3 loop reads CSAGRGSPLHF. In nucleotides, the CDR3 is TGCAGTGCCGGCCGGGGTTCACCCCTCCACTTT.